This T cell receptor beta chain was obtained from a study of monozygotic twins with inflammatory bowel disease. Whole-study findings and limits: Possibly reflecting limited power, no difference in repertoire similarity was found between concordant and discordant twins.

CDR1 is MNHNS, CDR2 SASEGT, per germline. This CDR3 region has 15 residues. TCRdb reprocessed the 5' RACE reads; each CDR3 protein has one entry and no DNA is given. The sample has about 210,000 distinct CDR3 sequences. Comments on this clonotype: The antigen is undetermined.

This rearrangement joins TRBV6-1 to TRBJ1-2; there is no DNA to check the TCRdb D call of TRBD1. The TCR comes from a human donor with ulcerative colitis or Crohn's disease, or a healthy co-twin of an affected twin (not recorded which). Sequences were obtained from blood. CDR3 region: CASTTRWTGSHGYTF.